The 19 T cell receptor beta chains below were found in one sample sequenced in a study of CD8+CD57+ T cells in acquired aplastic anemia. The template used for profiling TCR beta VDJ and CDR3 was genomic DNA. TCRdb re-called the reads through MiXCR, storing one row per CDR3 protein. Counted here are 50,000 or so distinct CDR3 sequences, approximately 50% occurring once; the ten biggest clones make up around 17%. CD8+CD57+ cell expansion had been shown by flow cytometry in patients chosen for sequencing. Material for sequencing was sorted CD4+, CD8+, or CD8+CD57+ T cells (not recorded which) from PBMCs. The source of these receptors is a human donor with aplastic anemia.

This sequence joins TRBV7-8 and TRBJ1-3; D perhaps matches TRBD1 (6 bases). Trimming shortened V by 5 bases and J by 4 bases, and 9 bases separated the two germline ends. The CDR3 totals 13 residues. Per the germline V gene, CDR1 is SGHVS and CDR2 is FQNEAQ. The CDR3 spells CASSQTGGNTIYF. The DNA for the CDR3 is TGTGCCAGCAGCCAAACAGGGGGAAACACCATATATTTT.

This chain links TRBV24-1 with TRBJ2-7; 9 nucleotides align to TRBD1. CDR3 length equals 15 residues. Germline CDR1 reads KGHDR; CDR2 reads SFDVKD. The V and J ends lost 6 bases and 7 bases, in that order; junction bases with no gene match: 12. In DNA form, the CDR3 reads TGTGCCACCAGTTCCGTAGGGGACAGGGCGGGTGAGCAGTACTTC. It translates to CATSSVGDRAGEQYF.

The rearrangement uses TRBV7-9 and TRBJ2-7, with 10 bases lining up with TRBD2. Trimming cost V 5 bases and J 4 bases; bases outside gene matches: 8. From germline, CDR1 is SEHNR and CDR2 FQNEAQ (reference sequence). The CDR3 consists of 15 residues. As DNA, the CDR3 is TGTGCCAGCAGCCGACTAGCGGGTGCCGGGTACGAGCAGTACTTC. Encoded protein: CASSRLAGAGYEQYF.

About this clonotype itself: With a much larger clone just one base away, this may be a read error. The DNA for the CDR3 is TGTGCCAGCAGTCCCGGCGAGTATCCGAGCACACATACGCAGTATTTT. It is translated as CASSPGEYPSTHTQYF. The V and J genes are TRBV12-3 or TRBV12-4 and TRBJ2-3, with unresolved D. This CDR3 is 16 amino acids long.

The rearrangement links TRBV5-6 to TRBJ2-7; D possibly corresponds to TRBD2 (5 bases). From germline, CDR1 is SGHDT and CDR2 YYEEEE. V lost 5 bases and J lost 4, with 16 bases in between. The CDR3 has 14 amino acids. Here the CDR3 DNA reads TGTGCCAGCAGGGTCCCGGGGAGAGGGTACGAGCAGTACGTC. It encodes CASRVPGRGYEQYV.

The chain couples TRBV19 to TRBJ2-7; 8 nucleotides match TRBD1. The CDR3 loop spans 14 amino acids. Germline values: CDR1 LNHDA, CDR2 SQIVND (reference sequence). The V segment lost 5 bases and the J segment 6 bases; nucleotides outside the gene matches: 9. CDR3 nucleotides: TGTGCCAGTAGTGTCATGGACAGGGCGTCCGAGCAGTACGTC. The encoded protein is CASSVMDRASEQYV.

V gene TRBV20-1 combines with J gene TRBJ1-1, with no clear D. CDR1 DFQATT and CDR2 SNEGSKA come from the germline V gene (reference sequence). The CDR3 is made up of 11 amino acids. V lost 6 bases and J lost 1, with 6 bases in between. CDR3 in DNA: TGCAGTGCGGACCGGAACACTGAAGCTTTCTTT. Protein: CSADRNTEAFF.

The chain has TRBV20-1 and TRBJ1-2; D remains unclear. This CDR3 is built from 15 residues. Deletions cut 1 base from V and 2 bases from J, with 14 bases between. Germline V lookup: CDR1 DFQATT, CDR2 SNEGSKA (reference sequence). As DNA, the CDR3 is TGCAGTGCTAGAGGGGCCTTAATCCAAAACTATGGCTACACCTTC. Encoded protein: CSARGALIQNYGYTF.

V is TRBV10-3 and J is TRBJ1-2, with D possibly TRBD1 on 5 matching bases. Germline CDR1 ENHRY, CDR2 SYGVKD. Trimming left V 2 bases short and J 0 bases short, with 13 bases between. This CDR3 comprises 16 residues. This CDR3 is CAISEIGVTANYGYTF. CDR3 in DNA: TGTGCCATCAGTGAGATAGGGGTGACAGCTAACTATGGCTACACCTTC.

This clonotype appeared many times. V usage is TRBV11-2 and J usage is TRBJ2-7; 11 nucleotides agree with TRBD1. V lost 5 bases to trimming and J lost 5 bases; unmatched junction nucleotides: 5. The germline V gene encodes CDR1 SGHAT and CDR2 FQNNGV. This CDR3 has 14 amino acids. CDR3 DNA: TGTGCCAGCAGCCCCCGGACAGGGGGCAACGAGCAGTACTTC. Translating it yields CASSPRTGGNEQYF.

There are many counts of this clonotype. The chain uses TRBV5-6 and TRBJ1-2; 11 bases fit TRBD1. V trimming: 4 bases; J trimming: 5 bases; junction bases outside the gene matches: 13. Germline V lookup: CDR1 SGHDT, CDR2 YYEEEE. CDR3 length: 17 residues. The CDR3 reads CASSLGQGAPNIYGYTF. CDR3 bases: TGTGCCAGCAGCCTCGGACAGGGGGCCCCTAATATTTATGGCTACACCTTC.

This clonotype has at least ten counts. The chain links TRBV7-9 to TRBJ1-2; D gene unclear. In germline, CDR1 is SEHNR, CDR2 FQNEAQ (reference sequence). Trimming cost V 5 bases and J 0 bases, with 10 bases left between them. The CDR3 sequence is 14 residues long. In nucleotides, the CDR3 is TGTGCCAGCAGCCCTAAGCGCCCTAACTATGGCTACACCTTC. This sequence encodes CASSPKRPNYGYTF.

This clonotype was seen only a few times. A clone one base away is much larger, so this may be a read error. The rearrangement joins TRBV4-3 to TRBJ2-7, with TRBD2 as a possible D gene (6 bases). The germline CDR1 and CDR2 sequences are LGHNA and YSLEER. The CDR3 has 14 amino acids. The ends were cut back, 4 bases at V and 3 bases at J, with 13 bases in the middle. The CDR3 nucleotides read TGCGCCAGCAGCCCGGAGGGGAGGAACTACGAGCAGTACTTC. This translates into CASSPEGRNYEQYF.

The J gene is TRBJ2-7, the V gene TRBV10-3, with 9 bases identical to TRBD1. This CDR3 is built from 14 residues. CDR1 ENHRY and CDR2 SYGVKD come from the germline V gene. V trimming: 8 bases; J trimming: 4 bases; junction bases outside the gene matches: 9. In DNA, the CDR3 is TGTGCCATCGCGGTTCCGGGACAGGGATACGAGCAGTACTTC. It codes for CAIAVPGQGYEQYF.

The rearrangement uses TRBV19 and TRBJ1-2, with 8 bases that match TRBD1. Germline CDR1 reads LNHDA; CDR2 reads SQIVND (reference sequence). Trimming removed 1 base from V and 4 bases from J; junction bases left unmatched: 2. The length of the CDR3 is 14 residues. CDR3 loop: CASSIGTGPYGYTF. The CDR3 DNA reads as TGTGCCAGTAGTATAGGGACAGGGCCCTATGGCTACACCTTC.

The chain joins TRBV11-1 to TRBJ2-7; 7 bases agree with TRBD1. Germline values: CDR1 SGHAT, CDR2 FQDESV (reference sequence). Trimming removed 4 bases from V and 3 bases from J; junction bases left unmatched: 12. The CDR3 is 16 residues long. As DNA, the CDR3 is TGTGCCAGCAGCTCTATGACAGGGAGTAGAAACTACGAGCAGTACTTC. Translating gives CASSSMTGSRNYEQYF.

V usage is TRBV27 and J usage is TRBJ2-3; D remains unclear. CDR1 MNHEY and CDR2 SMNVEV come from the germline V gene (reference sequence). Between the trimmed V and J ends, which lost 3 bases and 6 bases, there was a span of 10 bases. CDR3 length: 13 amino acids. In DNA, the CDR3 is TGTGCCAGCAGTTTTGGGATTAGGGATACGCAGTATTTT. This translates into CASSFGIRDTQYF.

This clonotype was seen only a few times. The chain recombines TRBV2 with TRBJ1-5; D ambiguous. There are 15 residues in the CDR3. V was shortened by 6 bases and J by 0 bases, with 12 bases between the two germline ends. The germline CDR1 and CDR2 sequences are SNHLY and FYNNEI. In nucleotides, the CDR3 is TGTGCCAGCAGACGGAGCTCCGATAGCAATCAGCCCCAGCATTTT. Translation: CASRRSSDSNQPQHF.

This clonotype was observed at least ten times. The chain uses TRBV9 and TRBJ1-2; no firm D call. Trimming pared 7 bases from V and 8 bases from J, leaving 15 bases between. The germline V gene encodes CDR1 SGDLS and CDR2 YYNGEE. The CDR3 spans 12 residues. The CDR3 coding sequence is TGTGCCAGCCTTAATGGTGGAGGCGGCTACACCTTC. Residues: CASLNGGGGYTF.